One and the same sample provided the 21 T cell receptor beta chains below, sequenced in a study of cytomegalovirus exposure and HLA in healthy donors. 60 Vbeta and 13 Jbeta primers were used in PCR. Measured with immunoSEQ multiplex PCR; TCRdb has only the in-frame clones, and not every one. This sample yields some 140,000 clones, of which about three quarters are seen a single time; around 1.3% belongs to the top ten. The sample consisted of PBMCs. These TCRs come from a male donor in good health and CMV-seropositive.

This clone was detected only a few times. The V call is TRBV6-5, the J call TRBJ1-2; D may be TRBD1 (6 bases). CDR1 and CDR2 (germline): MNHEY, SVGAGI. V lost 6 bases to trimming and J lost 7 bases, with 15 bases between them. This CDR3 spans 13 amino acids. The CDR3 nucleotides read TGTGCCAGCAGAAACCCTTCAGGGGCTGGCTACACCTTC. Protein: CASRNPSGAGYTF.

This clone has a single count. This chain joins TRBV4-3 and TRBJ2-3, with D possibly matching TRBD1 (6 bases). From germline, CDR1 is LGHNA and CDR2 YSLEER. V lost 2 bases, J lost 4 bases, and 7 bases lay in between. The length of the CDR3 is 13 residues. The CDR3 DNA reads as TGCGCCAGCAGCCAATCAGGGGCAGATACGCAGTATTTT. This gives the protein CASSQSGADTQYF.

The rearrangement links TRBV5-5 to TRBJ1-5; 8 nucleotides agree with TRBD1. The germline gives CDR1 SGHKS, CDR2 YYEKEE (reference sequence). The CDR3 length is 15 residues. V was pared by 4 bases and J by 0 bases, with 3 bases of the junction left unmatched. CDR3 residues: CASSGTGYSNQPQHF. The CDR3 DNA follows: TGTGCCAGCAGCGGGACAGGATATAGCAATCAGCCCCAGCATTTT.

V and J are TRBV5-4 and TRBJ2-2, with 8 bases matching TRBD2. CDR1 SGHNT and CDR2 YYREEE come from the germline V gene (reference sequence). V trimming: 9 bases; J trimming: 6 bases; junction bases outside the gene matches: 4. This CDR3 comprises 12 residues. The CDR3 DNA is TGTGCCAACCCGGGACTAGCCGGGGAGCTGTTTTTT. Protein sequence: CANPGLAGELFF.

The chain has TRBV9 and TRBJ1-5; D is unresolved. Germline V gives CDR1 SGDLS, CDR2 YYNGEE. V was clipped by 4 bases and J by 3 bases, with 8 bases between them. This CDR3 is built from 13 residues. CDR3 loop: CASSPGLNQPQHF. The CDR3, as DNA: TGTGCCAGCAGCCCCGGACTCAATCAGCCCCAGCATTTT.

This clone has more than one count but fewer than ten. The chain employs TRBV7-6 and TRBJ2-3, with D possibly being TRBD2 (6 bases). Trimming took off 1 base at V and 0 bases at J, with 8 bases between the two ends. This CDR3 contains 15 residues. The V gene's germline CDR1 is SGHVS and CDR2 FNYEAQ. The CDR3 reads CASSLGGASTDTQYF. The CDR3 bases are TGTGCCAGCAGCTTAGGCGGGGCAAGCACAGATACGCAGTATTTT.

The V and J genes are TRBV29-1 and TRBJ1-2; a weak D match, TRBD1 (6 bases). Germline lookup yields CDR1 SQVTM and CDR2 ANQGSEA. This CDR3 is 13 amino acids long. Trimming left V 1 base short and J 5 bases short, with 11 bases between. The CDR3 DNA follows: TGCAGCGTTGAAGGGGCAGGGGCTTATGGCTACACCTTC. Translation gives CSVEGAGAYGYTF.

The chain carries TRBV28 and TRBJ2-1; 10 bases align to TRBD1. Germline V gene lookup returns CDR1 MDHEN and CDR2 SYDVKM. This CDR3 region has 15 residues. V lost 4 bases and J lost 5; bases outside the gene matches: 5. The CDR3 spells CASSSGTGEHNEQFF. CDR3 in DNA: TGTGCCAGCAGTTCCGGGACAGGGGAACACAATGAGCAGTTCTTC. Using reference TRBV28 and TRBJ2-1 for the parts outside the CDR3, the full variable domain is DVKVTQSSRYLVKRTGEKVFLECVQDMDHENMFWYRQDPGLGLRLIYFSYDVKMKEKGDIPEGYSVSREKKERFSLILESASTNQTSMYLCASSSGTGEHNEQFFGPGTRLTVL.

This clone was observed a single time. The chain has TRBV5-5 and TRBJ2-1; possible D gene TRBD1, 6 bases. This CDR3 spans 14 amino acids. Germline loops: CDR1 SGHKS, CDR2 YYEKEE (reference sequence). V lost 2 bases and J 5 bases, leaving 11 bases between the germline ends. In DNA, the CDR3 is TGTGCCAGCAGCTTAACCGGGACAAACAATGAGCAGTTCTTC. It translates to CASSLTGTNNEQFF. Full variable domain (missing parts from reference TRBV5-5 and TRBJ2-1): DAGVTQSPTHLIKTRGQQVTLRCSPISGHKSVSWYQQVLGQGPQFIFQYYEKEERGRGNFPDRFSARQFPNYSSELNVNALLLGDSALYLCASSLTGTNNEQFFGPGTRLTVL.

Points on this clone: Other DNA sequences of this sample code for an identical CDR3. The chain carries TRBV19 and TRBJ2-7; possibly TRBD1 for D (5 bases). Trimming cost V 0 bases and J 3 bases, with 6 bases left between them. Germline V gives CDR1 LNHDA, CDR2 SQIVND (reference sequence). The CDR3 loop spans 13 amino acids. The DNA of the CDR3 is TGTGCCAGTAGTATAGATAGGGGCTACGAGCAGTACTTC. Its translation is CASSIDRGYEQYF.

The V call is TRBV5-6, the J call TRBJ1-1; D is undetermined. V was trimmed by 2 bases and J by 3 bases, leaving 5 bases between them. Per germline, CDR1 SGHDT and CDR2 YYEEEE. The CDR3 has 12 amino acids. CDR3 sequence (DNA): TGTGCCAGCAGCTTAGTAGACACTGAAGCTTTCTTT. Its protein product is CASSLVDTEAFF.

The rearrangement links TRBV7-2 to TRBJ2-7, with a possible D match to TRBD2 (5 bases). Germline assignment: CDR1 SGHTA and CDR2 FQGNSA. Between the trimmed V and J ends, which lost 3 bases and 6 bases, there was a span of 21 bases. The CDR3 has 16 amino acids. CDR3 amino acids: CASSFAASLSLPEQYF. The CDR3 nucleotides are TGTGCCAGCAGCTTCGCCGCTAGCTTATCCCTCCCCGAGCAGTACTTC.

This clone occurred a few times. The CDR3 bases are TGTGCCAGCAGTGGGACAGGCTCCTCTGGAAACACCATATATTTT. It is translated as CASSGTGSSGNTIYF. The rearrangement joins TRBV2 to TRBJ1-3; 7 bases align to TRBD1. Germline loops: CDR1 SNHLY, CDR2 FYNNEI. The CDR3 is made up of 15 amino acids. The V and J ends lost 4 bases and 0 bases, in that order; junction bases with no gene match: 3.

V gene TRBV7-2 combines with J gene TRBJ2-1, with 7 bases lining up with TRBD1. The V gene's germline CDR1 is SGHTA and CDR2 FQGNSA. With 4 bases clipped from V and 10 bases from J, the junction kept 13 bases outside the gene matches. This CDR3 has 15 amino acids. Here the CDR3 reads CASSSGMAGGLEQFF. CDR3 coding DNA: TGTGCCAGCAGCTCCGGGATGGCAGGGGGTTTAGAGCAGTTCTTC.

The chain joins TRBV4-2 to TRBJ1-4; TRBD1 aligns across 8 bases. This CDR3 has 16 amino acids. With V trimmed by 0 bases and J by 6 bases, 6 bases remained unmatched. Germline loops: CDR1 LGHNA, CDR2 YNFKEQ. CDR3 sequence reads: CASSQDSGGGYEKLFF. CDR3 DNA sequence: TGTGCCAGCAGCCAAGATTCAGGGGGCGGGTATGAAAAACTGTTTTTT.

This clone was recorded only once. This CDR3 is also generated by other DNA sequences in the sample. This sequence joins TRBV5-6 and TRBJ1-1, with 7 bases identical to TRBD1. Germline V gene sequence: CDR1 SGHDT, CDR2 YYEEEE. The junction had 3 bases not matched to a gene; V was cut back by 0 bases and J by 1 base. The CDR3 has 15 amino acids. CDR3 nucleotides: TGTGCCAGCAGCTTGGCCGGGACAGCGAACACTGAAGCTTTCTTT. This codes for CASSLAGTANTEAFF. The complete variable domain, with remaining parts taken from reference TRBV5-6 and TRBJ1-1, reads DAGVTQSPTHLIKTRGQQVTLRCSPKSGHDTVSWYQQALGQGPQFIFQYYEEEERQRGNFPDRFSGHQFPNYSSELNVNALLLGDSALYLCASSLAGTANTEAFFGQGTRLTVV.

The V and J genes are TRBV6-1 and TRBJ1-1; the D gene is possibly TRBD1 (5 bases). V was cut by 7 bases and J by 4 bases, with 10 bases left in between. The CDR3 has 12 amino acids. Germline V lookup: CDR1 MNHNS, CDR2 SASEGT. The CDR3 here is CASMDGGTEAFF. The DNA of the CDR3 is TGTGCCAGCATGGACGGGGGCACTGAAGCTTTCTTT.

The chain recombines TRBV7-6 with TRBJ2-5; 9 bases align to TRBD2. The V segment lost 1 base and the J segment 5 bases; nucleotides outside the gene matches: 5. The germline V gene has CDR1 SGHVS and CDR2 FNYEAQ. This CDR3 has 15 amino acids. This CDR3 reads CASSLVASGVETQYF. DNA for the CDR3: TGTGCCAGCAGCTTAGTGGCTAGCGGGGTGGAGACCCAGTACTTC.

The chain employs TRBV2 and TRBJ1-1; possibly TRBD1 for D (6 bases). Between the trimmed V and J ends, which lost 8 bases and 8 bases, there was a span of 15 bases. The V gene's germline CDR1 is SNHLY and CDR2 FYNNEI. The CDR3 spans 12 residues. The CDR3, as DNA: TGTGCCAGCCTCGGACAGTTTGGGGAAGCTTTCTTT. This gives the protein CASLGQFGEAFF.

The chain is built from TRBV4-1 and TRBJ2-7; the D gene is possibly TRBD1 (5 bases). This CDR3 contains 14 residues. CDR1 and CDR2 from the germline V gene are MGHRA and YSYEKL. Trimming stripped 2 bases from V and 6 bases from J, with 14 bases between. The DNA of the CDR3 is TGCGCCAGCAGCCAATTTCCTGGACAACTCGAGCAGTACTTC. It specifies CASSQFPGQLEQYF.

The genes are TRBV9 and TRBJ2-7, with 12 bases lining up with TRBD1. This CDR3 has 16 amino acids. Germline assignment: CDR1 SGDLS and CDR2 YYNGEE. J gave up 7 bases and V 3 bases, and 11 bases lay outside the gene matches. In DNA form, the CDR3 reads TGTGCCAGCAGCGCTCGTCCGGGACAGGGGGCTGGGGAGCAGTACTTC. Amino acid sequence: CASSARPGQGAGEQYF.